These 13 T cell receptor beta chains came from one sample sequenced in a study of beta chain features in type 1 diabetes. The study reverse transcribed the entire isolated RNA, so it sequenced expressed TCRB transcripts. Using immunoSEQ multiplex PCR, the repertoire was profiled, and TCRdb retains in-frame clones only, with some absent. Found here are roughly 450,000 clones, approximately 13% of them singletons; the top ten hold around 0.039%. Sequencing was performed on naive CD4+ T cells from blood. The receptors were gathered from a man younger than 40 in good health.

To note about this clone: Additional DNA sequences in this sample encode the identical CDR3. The chain recombines TRBV5-1 with TRBJ2-1; D ambiguous. With 1 base removed from V and 0 bases from J, the gap between germline ends came to 8 bases. The CDR3 has 15 amino acids. Germline V CDR1 and CDR2: SGHRS, YFSETQ. The CDR3 DNA reads TGCGCCAGCAGCTTGCGCAGAAGCTCCTACAATGAGCAGTTCTTC. It codes for CASSLRRSSYNEQFF.

The chain is built from TRBV30 and TRBJ1-5; 10 nucleotides agree with TRBD1. J lost 5 bases, V lost 5 bases, and 9 bases had no gene match. The CDR3 runs to 15 residues. CDR1 is GTSNPN, CDR2 SVGIG, per germline (reference sequence). The CDR3 region has the DNA TGTGCCTGGGACCGGGGACAGGGGAGCCATCAGCCCCAGCATTTT. Protein: CAWDRGQGSHQPQHF.

This clone was seen more than once but under ten times. This chain links TRBV5-4 with TRBJ2-1; D uncertain. With 0 bases removed from V and 8 bases from J, the gap between germline ends came to 6 bases. The CDR3 loop spans 12 amino acids. In germline, CDR1 is SGHNT, CDR2 YYREEE (reference sequence). The CDR3 sequence is CASSLEGYEQFF. The CDR3 region has the DNA TGTGCCAGCAGCTTGGAGGGCTATGAGCAGTTCTTC. Supplemented by reference TRBV5-4 and TRBJ2-1, the full variable domain reads ETGVTQSPTHLIKTRGQQVTLRCSSQSGHNTVSWYQQALGQGPQFIFQYYREEENGRGNFPPRFSGLQFPNYSSELNVNALELDDSALYLCASSLEGYEQFFGPGTRLTVL.

This rearrangement joins TRBV29-1 to TRBJ1-1, with 7 bases matching TRBD1. The J segment lost 2 bases and the V segment lost 6 bases, leaving 9 bases of the junction unmatched. This CDR3 has 14 residues. CDR1 is SQVTM and CDR2 is ANQGSEA in the germline V gene. The CDR3 loop is CSVKEGAVNTEAFF. CDR3 DNA: TGCAGCGTCAAGGAGGGGGCCGTAAACACTGAAGCTTTCTTT.

This sequence joins TRBV7-9 and TRBJ2-1; no clear D. Trimming removed 4 bases from V and 0 bases from J, with 4 bases in between. CDR3 length: 13 amino acids. CDR1 and CDR2 from the germline V gene are SEHNR and FQNEAQ (reference sequence). The CDR3 loop is CASSSSSYNEQFF. The DNA of the CDR3 is TGTGCCAGCAGCTCCAGCTCCTACAATGAGCAGTTCTTC.

This clone was found many times. The chain combines TRBV28 with TRBJ2-1, with D possibly called TRBD1 or TRBD2 (5 bases each). The CDR3 extends over 14 amino acids. V gave up 6 bases and J gave up 8 bases, with 17 bases separating them. CDR1 MDHEN and CDR2 SYDVKM come from the germline V gene. The CDR3 here is CASRLGVAFDEQFF. CDR3 sequence (DNA): TGTGCCAGCAGACTAGGGGTAGCCTTCGATGAGCAGTTCTTC.

This sequence joins TRBV29-1 and TRBJ2-3, with D tentatively TRBD2 (5 bases). Trimming pared 6 bases from V and 0 bases from J, leaving 13 bases between. The CDR3 has 14 residues. Germline V gene lookup returns CDR1 SQVTM and CDR2 ANQGSEA. Here the CDR3 reads CSVRRETSTDTQYF. CDR3 nucleotides: TGCAGCGTACGCCGGGAAACGAGCACAGATACGCAGTATTTT.

The sample holds a few counts of this clone. The chain employs TRBV7-2 and TRBJ2-1; no reliable D call. V shed 2 bases and J shed 5 bases, with 10 bases lying between them. The CDR3 consists of 14 residues. CDR1 is SGHTA and CDR2 is FQGNSA in the germline V gene. The chain's CDR3 is CASSLSSQNNEQFF. For the CDR3, the DNA is TGTGCCAGCAGCTTATCTTCACAAAACAATGAGCAGTTCTTC. The entire variable domain, with the rest obtained from reference TRBV7-2 and TRBJ2-1, is as follows: GAGVSQSPSNKVTEKGKDVELRCDPISGHTALYWYRQSLGQGLEFLIYFQGNSAPDKSGLPSDRFSAERTGGSVSTLTIQRTQQEDSAVYLCASSLSSQNNEQFFGPGTRLTVL.

In this sample, this clone turned up a few times. V usage is TRBV7-2 and J usage is TRBJ2-1, with no clear D. Germline values: CDR1 SGHTA, CDR2 FQGNSA. The CDR3 has 14 amino acids. Trimming shortened V by 1 base and J by 9 bases, and 13 bases separated the two germline ends. DNA of the CDR3: TGTGCCAGCAGCTTAGAGGGCATGGGAATTGAGCAGTTCTTC. Protein product: CASSLEGMGIEQFF.

This chain links TRBV19 with TRBJ2-7; 7 bases fit TRBD2. This CDR3 is built from 13 residues. The V and J ends lost 3 bases and 1 base, in that order; junction bases with no gene match: 0. Germline loops: CDR1 LNHDA, CDR2 SQIVND (reference sequence). The CDR3 nucleotides read TGTGCCAGTAGTATGCGGGAGTCCTACGAGCAGTACTTC. Translating gives CASSMRESYEQYF.

The chain recombines TRBV7-6 with TRBJ2-3, with TRBD1 as a possible D gene (6 bases). The germline gives CDR1 SGHVS, CDR2 FNYEAQ. Trimming took 8 bases from V and 0 from J, leaving 12 bases between them. This CDR3 is 14 amino acids long. CDR3 loop: CASSYRESTDTQYF. DNA of the CDR3: TGTGCCAGCTCCTACAGGGAAAGCACAGATACGCAGTATTTT.

This clone was counted between two and nine times. The chain links TRBV6-5 to TRBJ1-4, with 7 bases matching TRBD1. Looked up from germline, CDR1 is MNHEY and CDR2 is SVGAGI. The CDR3 extends over 15 amino acids. The V segment lost 4 bases and the J segment 1 base; nucleotides outside the gene matches: 3. Here the CDR3 DNA reads TGTGCCAGCAGTTCCCAGGGGGGAACTAATGAAAAACTGTTTTTT. Protein product: CASSSQGGTNEKLFF.

This clone was seen more than once but under ten times. This chain joins TRBV25-1 and TRBJ2-3; D call uncertain. Germline V gene data show CDR1 as MGHDK and CDR2 as SYGVNS. CDR3 length: 14 amino acids. V gave up 2 bases and J gave up 8 bases, with 14 bases separating them. The CDR3 sequence is CASSELGTLGTQYF. CDR3 DNA: TGTGCCAGCAGTGAACTCGGCACGCTGGGTACGCAGTATTTT. The full variable domain, rest sourced from reference TRBV25-1 and TRBJ2-3, is EADIYQTPRYLVIGTGKKITLECSQTMGHDKMYWYQQDPGMELHLIHYSYGVNSTEKGDLSSESTVSRIRTEHFPLTLESARPSHTSQYLCASSELGTLGTQYFGPGTRLTVL.